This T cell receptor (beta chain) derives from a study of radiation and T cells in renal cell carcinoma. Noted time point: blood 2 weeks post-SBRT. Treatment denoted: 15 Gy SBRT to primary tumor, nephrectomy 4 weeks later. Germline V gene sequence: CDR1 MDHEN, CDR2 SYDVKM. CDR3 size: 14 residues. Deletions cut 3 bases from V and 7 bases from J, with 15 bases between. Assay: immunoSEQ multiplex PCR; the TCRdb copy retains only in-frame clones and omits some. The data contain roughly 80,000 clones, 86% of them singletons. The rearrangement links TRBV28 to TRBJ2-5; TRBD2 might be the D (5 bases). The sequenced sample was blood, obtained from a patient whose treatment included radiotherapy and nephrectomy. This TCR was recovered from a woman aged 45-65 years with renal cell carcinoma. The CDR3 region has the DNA TGTGCCAGCAGTTTCCTTAGTGGAGGCGGGACCCAGTACTTC. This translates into CASSFLSGGGTQYF.